The sequence of this T cell receptor (beta chain) was determined in a study of cytomegalovirus exposure and HLA in healthy donors. General observations from the study: As a later analysis revealed, most CMV-associated TCR beta chains appeared HLA-restricted.

The CDR3 contains 14 residues. Germline CDR1 reads MNHEY; CDR2 reads SMNVEV (reference sequence). The V and J ends lost 8 bases and 3 bases, in that order; junction bases with no gene match: 9. This clone was seen only a few times. Its target is unknown. The PCR made use of 60 Vbeta and 13 Jbeta primers. Using immunoSEQ multiplex PCR, the repertoire was profiled, and TCRdb retains in-frame clones only, with some absent. The sample records 150,000 to 200,000 clones, around 87% being singletons. This TCR derives from a woman under 30 in good health and CMV-seronegative. This chain connects TRBV27 to TRBJ1-1; 7 positions agree with TRBD1. The sample comprised PBMCs. The CDR3 region is CASARQGFDTEAFF. CDR3 in DNA: TGTGCCAGCGCTCGACAGGGTTTTGACACTGAAGCTTTCTTT.